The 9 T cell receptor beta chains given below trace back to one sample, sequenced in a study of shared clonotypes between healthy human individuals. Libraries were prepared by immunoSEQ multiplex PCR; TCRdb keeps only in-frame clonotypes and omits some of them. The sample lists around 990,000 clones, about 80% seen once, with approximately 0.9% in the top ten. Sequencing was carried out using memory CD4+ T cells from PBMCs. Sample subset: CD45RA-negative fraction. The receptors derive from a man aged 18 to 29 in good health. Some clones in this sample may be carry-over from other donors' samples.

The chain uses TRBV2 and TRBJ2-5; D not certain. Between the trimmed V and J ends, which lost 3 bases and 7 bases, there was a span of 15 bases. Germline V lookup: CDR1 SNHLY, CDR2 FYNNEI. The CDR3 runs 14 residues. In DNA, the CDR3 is TGTGCCAGCAGTGACAGCACCGGAGTGGGGACCCAGTACTTC. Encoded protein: CASSDSTGVGTQYF.

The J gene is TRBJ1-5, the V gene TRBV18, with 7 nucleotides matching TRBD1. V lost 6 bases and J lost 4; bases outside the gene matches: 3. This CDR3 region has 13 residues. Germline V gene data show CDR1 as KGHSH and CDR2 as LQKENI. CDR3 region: CASSSGQNQPQHF. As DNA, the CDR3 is TGTGCCAGCTCCTCGGGACAGAATCAGCCCCAGCATTTT. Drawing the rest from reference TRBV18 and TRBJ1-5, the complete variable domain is NAGVMQNPRHLVRRRGQEARLRCSPMKGHSHVYWYRQLPEEGLKFMVYLQKENIIDESGMPKERFSAEFPKEGPSILRIQQVVRGDSAAYFCASSSGQNQPQHFGDGTRLSIL.

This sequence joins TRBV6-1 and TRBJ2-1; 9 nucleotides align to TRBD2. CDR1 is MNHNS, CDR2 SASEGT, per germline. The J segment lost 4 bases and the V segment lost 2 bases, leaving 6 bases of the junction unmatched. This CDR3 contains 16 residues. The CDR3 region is CASSEISGLAYNEQFF. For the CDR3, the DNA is TGTGCCAGCAGTGAAATCTCGGGACTAGCTTACAATGAGCAGTTCTTC.

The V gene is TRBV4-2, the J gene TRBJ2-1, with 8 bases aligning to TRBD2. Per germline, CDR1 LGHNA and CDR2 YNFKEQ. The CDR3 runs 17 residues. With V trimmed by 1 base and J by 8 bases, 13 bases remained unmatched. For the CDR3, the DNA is TGTGCCAGCAGCCAAGCCGGTGGGACTAGTCTTGTCGATGAGCAGTTCTTC. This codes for CASSQAGGTSLVDEQFF.

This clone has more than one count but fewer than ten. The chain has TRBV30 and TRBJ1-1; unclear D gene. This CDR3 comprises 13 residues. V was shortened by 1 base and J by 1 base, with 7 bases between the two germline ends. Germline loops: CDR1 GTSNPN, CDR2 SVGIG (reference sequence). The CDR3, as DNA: TGTGCCTGGAGTGCCGAGCAGAACACTGAAGCTTTCTTT. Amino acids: CAWSAEQNTEAFF.

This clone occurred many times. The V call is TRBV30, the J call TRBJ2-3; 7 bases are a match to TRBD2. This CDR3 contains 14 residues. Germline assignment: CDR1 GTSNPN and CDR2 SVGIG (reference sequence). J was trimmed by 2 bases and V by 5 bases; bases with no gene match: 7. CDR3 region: CAWVGGGFTDTQYF. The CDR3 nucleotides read TGTGCCTGGGTTGGGGGGGGATTCACAGATACGCAGTATTTT.

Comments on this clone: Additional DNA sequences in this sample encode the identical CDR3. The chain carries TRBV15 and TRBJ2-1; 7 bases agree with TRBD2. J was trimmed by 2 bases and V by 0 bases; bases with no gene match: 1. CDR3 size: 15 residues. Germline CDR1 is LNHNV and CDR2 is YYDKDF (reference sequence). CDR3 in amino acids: CATSRDRGAYNEQFF. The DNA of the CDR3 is TGTGCCACCAGCAGAGATCGGGGGGCCTACAATGAGCAGTTCTTC.

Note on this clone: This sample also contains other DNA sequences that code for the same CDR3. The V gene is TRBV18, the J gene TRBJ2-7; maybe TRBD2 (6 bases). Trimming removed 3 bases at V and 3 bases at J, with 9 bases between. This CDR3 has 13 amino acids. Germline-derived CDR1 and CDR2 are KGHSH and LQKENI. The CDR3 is CASSPISGYEQYF. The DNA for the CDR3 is TGTGCCAGCTCACCGATTAGCGGCTACGAGCAGTACTTC.

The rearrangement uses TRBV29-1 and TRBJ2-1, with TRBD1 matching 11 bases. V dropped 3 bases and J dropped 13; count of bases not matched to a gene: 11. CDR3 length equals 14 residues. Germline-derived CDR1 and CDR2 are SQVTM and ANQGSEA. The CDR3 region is CSVDLTGTGGPQFF. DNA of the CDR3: TGCAGCGTTGATCTTACCGGGACAGGGGGTCCTCAGTTCTTC.